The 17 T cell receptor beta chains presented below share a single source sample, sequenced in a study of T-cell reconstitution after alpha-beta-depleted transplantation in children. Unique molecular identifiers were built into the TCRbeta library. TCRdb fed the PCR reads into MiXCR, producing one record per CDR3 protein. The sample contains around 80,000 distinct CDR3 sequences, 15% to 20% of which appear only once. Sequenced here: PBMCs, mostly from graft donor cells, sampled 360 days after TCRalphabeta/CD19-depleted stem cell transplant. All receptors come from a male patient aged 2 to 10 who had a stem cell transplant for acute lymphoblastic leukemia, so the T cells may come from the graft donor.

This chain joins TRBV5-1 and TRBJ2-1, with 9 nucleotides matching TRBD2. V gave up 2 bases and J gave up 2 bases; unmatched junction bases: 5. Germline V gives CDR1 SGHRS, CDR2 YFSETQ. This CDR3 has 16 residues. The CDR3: CASSFTLAGPYNEQFF. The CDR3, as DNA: TGCGCCAGCAGCTTCACTCTAGCGGGACCCTACAATGAGCAGTTCTTC.

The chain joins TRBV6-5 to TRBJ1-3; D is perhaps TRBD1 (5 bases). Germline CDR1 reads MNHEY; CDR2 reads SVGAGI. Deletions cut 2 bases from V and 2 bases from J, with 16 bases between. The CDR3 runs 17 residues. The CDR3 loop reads CASSYGATGRTGNTIYF. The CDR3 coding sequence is TGTGCCAGCAGTTACGGGGCCACCGGGAGAACTGGAAACACCATATATTTT.

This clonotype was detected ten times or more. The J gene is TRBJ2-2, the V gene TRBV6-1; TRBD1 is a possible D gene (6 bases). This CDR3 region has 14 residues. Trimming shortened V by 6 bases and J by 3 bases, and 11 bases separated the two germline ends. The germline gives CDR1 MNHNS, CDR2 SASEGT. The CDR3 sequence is CASRQQGYTGELFF. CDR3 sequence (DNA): TGTGCCAGCAGGCAACAGGGTTACACCGGGGAGCTGTTTTTT.

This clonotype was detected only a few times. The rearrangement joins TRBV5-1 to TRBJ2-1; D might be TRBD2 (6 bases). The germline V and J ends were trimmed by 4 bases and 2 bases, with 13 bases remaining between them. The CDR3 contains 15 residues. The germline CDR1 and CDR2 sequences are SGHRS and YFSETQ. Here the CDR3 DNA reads TGCGCCAGCAGCAACCCCGGGGGTACCTACAATGAGCAGTTCTTC. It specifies CASSNPGGTYNEQFF.

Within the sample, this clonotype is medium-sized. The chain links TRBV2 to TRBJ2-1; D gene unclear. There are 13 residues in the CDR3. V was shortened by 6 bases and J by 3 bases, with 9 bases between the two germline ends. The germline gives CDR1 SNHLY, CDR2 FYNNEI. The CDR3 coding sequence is TGTGCCAGCAGAAGTAACCTCTACAATGAGCAGTTCTTC. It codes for CASRSNLYNEQFF.

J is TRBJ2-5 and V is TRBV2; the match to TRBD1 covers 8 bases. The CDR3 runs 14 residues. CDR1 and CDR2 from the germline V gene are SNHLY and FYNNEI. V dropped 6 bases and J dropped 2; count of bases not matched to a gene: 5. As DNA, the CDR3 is TGTGCCAGCAGGGGACACAGGGGGCAAGAGACCCAGTACTTC. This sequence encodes CASRGHRGQETQYF.

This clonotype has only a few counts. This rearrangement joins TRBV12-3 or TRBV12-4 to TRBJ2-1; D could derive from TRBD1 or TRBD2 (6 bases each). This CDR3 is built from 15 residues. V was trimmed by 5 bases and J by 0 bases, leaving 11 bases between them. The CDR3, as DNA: TGTGCCAGCAGTGAGGGGGGAGGCTCCTACAATGAGCAGTTCTTC. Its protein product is CASSEGGGSYNEQFF.

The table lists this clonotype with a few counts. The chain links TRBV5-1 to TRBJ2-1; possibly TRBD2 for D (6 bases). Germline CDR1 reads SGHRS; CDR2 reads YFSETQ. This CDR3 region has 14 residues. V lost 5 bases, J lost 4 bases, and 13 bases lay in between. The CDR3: CASRPWGTYNEQFF. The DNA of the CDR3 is TGCGCCAGCAGGCCTTGGGGGACTTACAATGAGCAGTTCTTC.

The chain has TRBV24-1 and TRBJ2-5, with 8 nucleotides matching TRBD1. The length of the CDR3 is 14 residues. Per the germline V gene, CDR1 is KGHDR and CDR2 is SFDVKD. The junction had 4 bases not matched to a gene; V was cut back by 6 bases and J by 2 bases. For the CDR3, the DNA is TGTGCCACCAGTCCCGGACAGGGACAAGAGACCCAGTACTTC. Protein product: CATSPGQGQETQYF.

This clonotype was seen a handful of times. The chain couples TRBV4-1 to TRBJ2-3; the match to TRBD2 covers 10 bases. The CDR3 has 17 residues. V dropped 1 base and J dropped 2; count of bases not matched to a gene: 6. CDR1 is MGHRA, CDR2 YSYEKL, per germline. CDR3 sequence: CASSQGGLAGATDTQYF. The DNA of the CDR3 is TGCGCCAGCAGCCAAGGCGGTCTAGCGGGAGCCACAGATACGCAGTATTTT.

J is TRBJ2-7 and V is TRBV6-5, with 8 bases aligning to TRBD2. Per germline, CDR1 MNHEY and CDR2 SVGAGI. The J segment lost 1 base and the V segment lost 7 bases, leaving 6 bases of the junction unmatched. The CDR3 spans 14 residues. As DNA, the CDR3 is TGTGCCAGCAATTTACTAGCGGTATCCTACGAGCAGTACTTC. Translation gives CASNLLAVSYEQYF.

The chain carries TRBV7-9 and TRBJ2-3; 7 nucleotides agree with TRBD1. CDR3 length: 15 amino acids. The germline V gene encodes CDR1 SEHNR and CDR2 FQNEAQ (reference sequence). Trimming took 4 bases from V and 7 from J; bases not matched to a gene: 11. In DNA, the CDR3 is TGTGCCAGCAGCTCCAGGGGGAAGGTGTGGAATACGCAGTATTTT. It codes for CASSSRGKVWNTQYF.

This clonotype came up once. CDR3 coding DNA: TGTGCCATCAGTGAGTCGGGGTTTTGGGCTTCGCAGCAGTACTTC. Translating it yields CAISESGFWASQQYF. The chain links TRBV10-3 to TRBJ2-7; D is unclear. Germline values: CDR1 ENHRY, CDR2 SYGVKD. The CDR3 has 15 residues. V was clipped by 0 bases and J by 8 bases, with 17 bases between them.

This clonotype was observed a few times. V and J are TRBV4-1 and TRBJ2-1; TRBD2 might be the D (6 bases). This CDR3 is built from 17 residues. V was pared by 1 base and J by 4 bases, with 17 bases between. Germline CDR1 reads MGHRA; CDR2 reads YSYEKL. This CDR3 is CASSQGSARDLYNEQFF. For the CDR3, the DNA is TGCGCCAGCAGCCAAGGAAGCGCCAGGGACTTATACAATGAGCAGTTCTTC.

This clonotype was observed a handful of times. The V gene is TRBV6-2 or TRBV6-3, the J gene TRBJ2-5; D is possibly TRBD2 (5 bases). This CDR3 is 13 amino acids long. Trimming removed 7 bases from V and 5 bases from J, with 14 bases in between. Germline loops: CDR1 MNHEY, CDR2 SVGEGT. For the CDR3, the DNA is TGTGCCAGCAATTCGCGCGGGCGGGAGACCCAGTACTTC. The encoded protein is CASNSRGRETQYF.

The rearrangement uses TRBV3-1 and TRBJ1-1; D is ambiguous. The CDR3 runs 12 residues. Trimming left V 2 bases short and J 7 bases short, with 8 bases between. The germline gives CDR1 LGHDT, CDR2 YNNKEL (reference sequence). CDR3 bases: TGTGCCAGCAGCCAAAAACAATTTGAAGCTTTCTTT. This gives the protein CASSQKQFEAFF.

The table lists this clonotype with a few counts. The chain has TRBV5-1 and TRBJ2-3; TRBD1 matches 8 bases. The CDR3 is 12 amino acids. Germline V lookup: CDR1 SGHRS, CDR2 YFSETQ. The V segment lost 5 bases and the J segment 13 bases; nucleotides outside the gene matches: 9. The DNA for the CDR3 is TGCGCCAGCAGTGTCAAGGACAGGGAGAAGTATTTT. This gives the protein CASSVKDREKYF.